What follows is one T cell receptor beta chain and its context. Its target is unknown. CDR3 length: 16 residues. The ends lost 1 base at V and 6 bases at J; junction bases unmatched: 7. Germline CDR1 and CDR2: LGHNA and YSLEER. A universal primer site and UMIs were added as TCR cDNA was made by 5'RACE template switching. TCRdb re-derived calls from the 5' RACE reads in MiXCR, one entry per CDR3 protein. The data contain just under 600,000 distinct CDR3 sequences, approximately 12% of them singletons. The sample originates from a study of T cells after yellow fever vaccination. Study-wide results and limits: A limited proportion of clonotypes was detected within both the CD4 and CD8 compartments. Post-booster repertoires again held most primary-vaccination clones (just under 97% CD4, 75% to 90% CD8).

The sample consisted of PBMCs, taken on the day of the yellow fever booster vaccination. The source of this sequence is a man in his thirties or forties who received the YFV17D yellow fever vaccine. The chain uses TRBV4-3 and TRBJ2-7, with TRBD1 identical over 12 bases. The CDR3 DNA sequence: TGCGCCAGCAGCCAAGTGGGAGGGACAGGGGGCGGCGAGCAGTACTTC. Translating gives CASSQVGGTGGGEQYF.